The source of this TCR beta chain is a study of human thymus T cells. Findings and caveats of the study: Related work showed strongly overlapping thymic repertoires across unrelated individuals. Thymic and blood repertoires appeared to show biased V and J gene usage.

Surgeons resected thymus tissue during corrective heart surgery. Donors were healthy Finnish infants having corrective surgery for congenital heart defects. CDR1 is SQVTM, CDR2 ANQGSEA, per germline. V dropped 5 bases and J dropped 4; count of bases not matched to a gene: 11. The CDR3 sequence is 15 residues long. This clone appeared a single time. Its antigen remains unidentified. The table came from immunoSEQ multiplex PCR; TCRdb's copy has only in-frame clones and leaves some out. The sample contains 55,000 to 85,000 clones, about 95% of which appear only once. The chain has TRBV29-1 and TRBJ1-1; 9 nucleotides align to TRBD1. The specimen sequenced was thymus tissue. The clonotype originates from a girl under three years old with a congenital heart defect but otherwise immunologically healthy. CDR3 residues: CSVHTWDREGTEAFF. The CDR3 region has the DNA TGCAGCGTTCATACTTGGGACAGGGAGGGCACTGAAGCTTTCTTT.